The 22 T cell receptor beta chains below were found in one sample sequenced in a study of CD4 T cells in relation to SARS-CoV-2 and coronaviruses. The unexposed donors gave CD4+ T cells in about 2010-2019, prior to COVID-19. Isolation of CD4+ T cells took place after about 9 days in culture. No antigens are known for them. Here immunoSEQ multiplex PCR was the method, and the copy in TCRdb shows in-frame clones only, minus some. This sample has about 21,000 clones, with about 71% found just once. The sample taken for sequencing was CD4+ T cells from PBMCs, cultured in vitro. The origin of the receptors is a human donor in good health.

The genes are TRBV5-1 and TRBJ2-1, with TRBD1 as a possible D gene (5 bases). Between the trimmed V and J ends, which lost 4 bases and 8 bases, there was a span of 16 bases. Germline loops: CDR1 SGHRS, CDR2 YFSETQ. The CDR3 loop spans 14 amino acids. CDR3 DNA sequence: TGCGCCAGCAGCCACACCAGGGCGATGGATGAGCAGTTCTTC. This translates into CASSHTRAMDEQFF. Supplemented by reference TRBV5-1 and TRBJ2-1, the full variable domain reads KAGVTQTPRYLIKTRGQQVTLSCSPISGHRSVSWYQQTPGQGLQFLFEYFSETQRNKGNFPGRFSGRQFSNSRSEMNVSTLELGDSALYLCASSHTRAMDEQFFGPGTRLTVL.

This chain links TRBV19 with TRBJ2-3, with 7 bases that match TRBD1. The trim removed 4 bases at V and 0 bases at J, leaving 4 bases unmatched. There are 15 residues in the CDR3. The V gene's germline CDR1 is LNHDA and CDR2 SQIVND (reference sequence). CDR3 DNA sequence: TGTGCCAGTAGTAAGGCCAGGGGGAGCACAGATACGCAGTATTTT. It codes for CASSKARGSTDTQYF.

The CDR3 bases are TGTGCCTGGAGTGCCAGGATGGGAAACACCATATATTTT. It codes for CAWSARMGNTIYF. The rearrangement links TRBV30 to TRBJ1-3; D gene unclear. This CDR3 contains 13 residues. V was cut by 1 base and J by 4 bases, with 8 bases left in between. Germline CDR1 and CDR2: GTSNPN and SVGIG (reference sequence). Drawing the rest from reference TRBV30 and TRBJ1-3, the complete variable domain is SQTIHQWPATLVQPVGSPLSLECTVEGTSNPNLYWYRQAAGRGLQLLFYSVGIGQISSEVPQNLSASRPQDRQFILSSKKLLLSDSGFYLCAWSARMGNTIYFGEGSWLTVV.

This rearrangement joins TRBV18 to TRBJ1-5; 7 positions agree with TRBD1. Germline V gene data show CDR1 as KGHSH and CDR2 as LQKENI. The V segment lost 5 bases and the J segment 7 bases; nucleotides outside the gene matches: 5. The CDR3 totals 13 residues. The CDR3 reads CASSGGTDQPQHF. CDR3 sequence (DNA): TGTGCCAGCTCAGGCGGGACAGACCAGCCCCAGCATTTT.

This sequence joins TRBV9 and TRBJ1-1; weak D call: TRBD1 (5 bases). Between the trimmed V and J ends, which lost 4 bases and 5 bases, there was a span of 15 bases. Germline CDR1 is SGDLS and CDR2 is YYNGEE. The CDR3 totals 14 residues. As DNA, the CDR3 is TGTGCCAGCAGCCCCTCCCCTGGGGGGACTGAAGCTTTCTTT. Amino acids: CASSPSPGGTEAFF.

In DNA, the CDR3 is TGCGCCAGCAGCCAAGTGGAGGGGGCGTGGAGCACTGAAGCTTTCTTT. Protein: CASSQVEGAWSTEAFF. The chain carries TRBV4-3 and TRBJ1-1; TRBD1 matches at 7 bases. The CDR3 runs to 16 residues. Per germline, CDR1 LGHNA and CDR2 YSLEER. J was trimmed by 4 bases and V by 1 base; bases with no gene match: 9.

This clone was observed a few times. V and J are TRBV11-2 and TRBJ1-6; the D is unclear. Trimming pared 4 bases from V and 7 bases from J, leaving 5 bases between. Per the germline V gene, CDR1 is SGHAT and CDR2 is FQNNGV. The CDR3 spans 12 residues. The CDR3 sequence is CASSSHNSPLHF. DNA for the CDR3: TGTGCCAGCAGCTCTCACAATTCACCCCTCCACTTT.

This clone was counted only a few times. This rearrangement joins TRBV2 to TRBJ1-5; no clear D. The V gene lost 5 bases and the J gene lost 0 bases, with 5 bases spanning the gap. The CDR3 totals 13 residues. Germline CDR1 reads SNHLY; CDR2 reads FYNNEI. CDR3 DNA sequence: TGTGCCAGCAGTTGGTATAGCAATCAGCCCCAGCATTTT. Protein product: CASSWYSNQPQHF.

The chain has TRBV7-2 and TRBJ1-1, with D maybe TRBD1 (6 bases). Germline loops: CDR1 SGHTA, CDR2 FQGNSA. This CDR3 spans 13 amino acids. The V end was cut by 6 bases, the J end by 2 bases, with 10 bases between. CDR3 amino acids: CASRAGVNTEAFF. The CDR3 DNA is TGTGCCAGCAGGGCAGGGGTAAACACTGAAGCTTTCTTT. The variable domain in full, with the rest retrieved from reference TRBV7-2 and TRBJ1-1, is GAGVSQSPSNKVTEKGKDVELRCDPISGHTALYWYRQSLGQGLEFLIYFQGNSAPDKSGLPSDRFSAERTGGSVSTLTIQRTQQEDSAVYLCASRAGVNTEAFFGQGTRLTVV.

V usage is TRBV3-1 (or the pseudogene TRBV3-2) and J usage is TRBJ2-7, with 9 bases fitting TRBD1. The J segment lost 6 bases and the V segment lost 4 bases, leaving 10 bases of the junction unmatched. The CDR3 contains 15 residues. Germline V lookup: CDR1 LGHDT, CDR2 YNNKEL (reference sequence). The CDR3 nucleotides are TGTGCCAGCAGCCTAACCGGGACAGGGTTCTTCGAGCAGTACTTC. It encodes CASSLTGTGFFEQYF.

This chain connects TRBV6-5 to TRBJ2-7; D remains unclear. Trimming cost V 0 bases and J 4 bases, with 13 bases left between them. CDR3 length: 15 amino acids. CDR1 is MNHEY, CDR2 SVGAGI, per germline. The CDR3 reads CASSYSGGSYYEQYF. CDR3 DNA: TGTGCCAGCAGTTACTCTGGCGGCAGCTATTACGAGCAGTACTTC.

A few counts support this clone. This chain connects TRBV5-4 to TRBJ1-6; D unclear. This CDR3 has 15 residues. Germline V gene sequence: CDR1 SGHNT, CDR2 YYREEE (reference sequence). V was pared by 1 base and J by 6 bases, with 11 bases between. The CDR3 here is CASSLRAASNSPLHF. CDR3 in DNA: TGTGCCAGCAGCTTGCGGGCAGCTTCTAATTCACCCCTCCACTTT.

The CDR3 here is CASSLNRRLYNEQFF. The CDR3, as DNA: TGTGCCAGCAGCTTAAACAGACGCCTCTACAATGAGCAGTTCTTC. The chain has TRBV7-9 and TRBJ2-1; D gene uncertain. The CDR3 contains 15 residues. V lost 2 bases and J lost 3, with 11 bases in between. Germline assignment: CDR1 SEHNR and CDR2 FQNEAQ (reference sequence).

The V and J genes are TRBV5-4 and TRBJ2-2; 14 nucleotides match TRBD2. The V gene's germline CDR1 is SGHNT and CDR2 YYREEE (reference sequence). CDR3 size: 17 residues. After removal of 4 bases from V and 2 bases from J, the junction contained 4 bases not matched to a gene. The CDR3 sequence is CASSPGTSGSNTGELFF. In DNA, the CDR3 is TGTGCCAGCAGCCCGGGGACTAGCGGGAGCAACACCGGGGAGCTGTTTTTT. The full variable domain, completed using reference TRBV5-4 and TRBJ2-2, is ETGVTQSPTHLIKTRGQQVTLRCSSQSGHNTVSWYQQALGQGPQFIFQYYREEENGRGNFPPRFSGLQFPNYSSELNVNALELDDSALYLCASSPGTSGSNTGELFFGEGSRLTVL.

V is TRBV5-1 and J is TRBJ2-7; D unresolved. The V end was cut by 0 bases, the J end by 6 bases, with 13 bases between. The CDR3 has 14 amino acids. The germline V gene has CDR1 SGHRS and CDR2 YFSETQ. This chain's CDR3 is CASSLDTPPLEQYF. CDR3 sequence (DNA): TGCGCCAGCAGCTTGGATACCCCTCCGCTCGAGCAGTACTTC.

The gene calls are TRBV3-1 (or the pseudogene TRBV3-2) and TRBJ1-4; tentative D call: TRBD1 (5 bases). The CDR3 totals 13 residues. Trimming shortened V by 1 base and J by 8 bases, and 8 bases separated the two germline ends. The germline gives CDR1 LGHDT, CDR2 YNNKEL (reference sequence). The CDR3 loop reads CASSQGTLEKLFF. The DNA for the CDR3 is TGTGCCAGCAGCCAAGGGACATTGGAAAAACTGTTTTTT.

The chain couples TRBV10-3 to TRBJ1-3; D ambiguous. Germline CDR1 ENHRY, CDR2 SYGVKD. V was trimmed by 3 bases and J by 4 bases, leaving 7 bases between them. The CDR3 has 13 residues. Written as DNA, the CDR3 is TGTGCCATCAGTGATTCGGGAGGAAACACCATATATTTT. Translation: CAISDSGGNTIYF.

The genes are TRBV7-9 and TRBJ2-7; D possibly corresponds to TRBD2 (5 bases). Trimming cost V 1 base and J 2 bases, with 12 bases left between them. Germline V gene sequence: CDR1 SEHNR, CDR2 FQNEAQ (reference sequence). This CDR3 comprises 15 residues. The CDR3 region has the DNA TGTGCCAGCAGCTTAGAAGGAGGAGTCCCCTACGAGCAGTACTTC. It specifies CASSLEGGVPYEQYF.

The DNA for the CDR3 is TGTGCCAGTAGTATTGGTCCAGGGCGTCAAGAGACCCAGTACTTC. Translated, it gives CASSIGPGRQETQYF. The rearrangement uses TRBV19 and TRBJ2-5, with TRBD1 as a possible D gene (5 bases). With 3 bases removed from V and 2 bases from J, the gap between germline ends came to 13 bases. The germline CDR1 and CDR2 sequences are LNHDA and SQIVND (reference sequence). The CDR3 is 15 amino acids.

The chain employs TRBV11-3 and TRBJ2-1; perhaps D is TRBD1 or TRBD2 (5 bases each). Trimming left V 5 bases short and J 0 bases short, with 14 bases between. The germline V gene has CDR1 SGHNT and CDR2 YENEEA. CDR3 length: 16 residues. Written as DNA, the CDR3 is TGTGCCAGCAGCCCAGCCAGGGACCCCTCCTACAATGAGCAGTTCTTC. Residues: CASSPARDPSYNEQFF.

This clone has more than one count but fewer than ten. The chain links TRBV6-6 to TRBJ1-6; no reliable D call. The CDR3 sequence is 13 residues long. Between the trimmed V and J ends, which lost 5 bases and 5 bases, there was a span of 7 bases. Looked up from germline, CDR1 is MNHNY and CDR2 is SVGAGI (reference sequence). Written as DNA, the CDR3 is TGTGCCAGCAGTCCAGACGATAATTCACCCCTCCACTTT. Protein product: CASSPDDNSPLHF.

The V call is TRBV11-1, the J call TRBJ1-2; TRBD1 agrees at 7 bases. The CDR3 is 13 residues long. V dropped 6 bases and J dropped 6; count of bases not matched to a gene: 7. Germline CDR1 SGHAT, CDR2 FQDESV (reference sequence). The DNA for the CDR3 is TGTGCCAGCAGTCTCACAGGGGTCGATGGCTACACCTTC. Residues: CASSLTGVDGYTF.